This T cell receptor beta chain emerged from a study of metastatic and nonmetastatic thyroid tumors. CDR3 length equals 13 residues. Germline V gene sequence: CDR1 GTSNPN, CDR2 SVGIG (reference sequence). V was clipped by 4 bases and J by 8 bases; unmatched bases: 6. The entire patient cohort was treatment-naive prior to thyroid surgery. Study outcomes and limitations: Malignant thyroid tumors reportedly had TCR beta diversity that was significantly higher than in benign nodules, in blood and tumor.

TCRdb ran MiXCR on the PCR reads. The table lists roughly 81,000 clones, less than 10% of them singletons. With respect to this clone: Its specificity is unknown. The same CDR3 arises from other DNA sequences in this sample as well.

Sequencing used blood. This TCR derives from a female donor with papillary thyroid cancer or a benign thyroid nodule (not recorded which). Some clones in this sample may be carry-over from other donors' samples. The V call is TRBV30, the J call TRBJ2-2; 8 positions match TRBD1. CDR3 DNA: TGTGCCTGGAAACAGGGGGTGTCTGGGGAGCTGTTTTTT. Translating it yields CAWKQGVSGELFF.